These 6 T cell receptor beta chains were sequenced from one sample in a study of cytomegalovirus exposure and HLA in healthy donors. Use of 60 Vbeta and 13 Jbeta primers characterized the PCR. The repertoire was sequenced with immunoSEQ multiplex PCR; TCRdb's copy has only in-frame clones and lacks some. The sample lists under 200,000 clones, about 75% occurring once. The sequencing input was PBMCs. The receptors were gathered from a male donor in good health and CMV-seronegative.

The chain uses TRBV7-3 and TRBJ2-1, with 9 bases fitting TRBD2. J lost 6 bases, V lost 4 bases, and 19 bases had no gene match. The CDR3 loop spans 19 amino acids. CDR1 is SGHTA and CDR2 is FQGTGA in the germline V gene. The CDR3 nucleotides read TGTGCCAGCAGCTCAGAAAACTTTGATTGGCGGGGGGGCGGCAATGAGCAGTTCTTC. Translated: CASSSENFDWRGGGNEQFF. Filled out from reference TRBV7-3 and TRBJ2-1, the complete variable domain reads GAGVSQTPSNKVTEKGKYVELRCDPISGHTALYWYRQSLGQGPEFLIYFQGTGAADDSGLPNDRFFAVRPEGSVSTLKIQRTERGDSAVYLCASSSENFDWRGGGNEQFFGPGTRLTVL.

The CDR3 loop is CASSLGQMNTEAFF. Written as DNA, the CDR3 is TGTGCCAGCAGCTTGGGACAGATGAACACTGAAGCTTTCTTT. The rearrangement uses TRBV5-4 and TRBJ1-1; tentative D call: TRBD1 (5 bases). This CDR3 is 14 amino acids long. Between the trimmed V and J ends, which lost 0 bases and 0 bases, there was a span of 6 bases. Germline CDR1 SGHNT, CDR2 YYREEE (reference sequence).

The chain recombines TRBV7-2 with TRBJ1-5; TRBD1 is a possible D gene (5 bases). Trimming took off 7 bases at V and 4 bases at J, with 11 bases between the two ends. The CDR3 runs 13 residues. Germline CDR1 reads SGHTA; CDR2 reads FQGNSA. DNA for the CDR3: TGTGCCAGCAACACTGGGGGGAATCAGCCCCAGCATTTT. Protein: CASNTGGNQPQHF.

The chain joins TRBV7-3 to TRBJ2-1; TRBD2 matches at 11 bases. From germline, CDR1 is SGHTA and CDR2 FQGTGA. The CDR3 contains 14 residues. Losses at the gene ends were 6 bases for V and 6 bases for J; bases not matched to a gene: 4. The CDR3 here is CASRGTSGFNEQFF. The CDR3 DNA reads as TGTGCCAGCAGAGGGACTAGCGGCTTCAATGAGCAGTTCTTC.

The chain employs TRBV2 and TRBJ2-7; 11 nucleotides match TRBD1. The germline V gene has CDR1 SNHLY and CDR2 FYNNEI. The junction had 5 bases not matched to a gene; V was cut back by 6 bases and J by 7 bases. The CDR3 extends over 13 amino acids. The CDR3 nucleotides read TGTGCCAGCAGCGGACAGGGGGCAGGGGAGCAGTACTTC. Encoded protein: CASSGQGAGEQYF.

This clone was picked up one time. The chain uses TRBV6-5 and TRBJ2-2; D possibly corresponds to TRBD1 (6 bases). Trimming took off 5 bases at V and 7 bases at J, with 11 bases between the two ends. The CDR3 runs 13 residues. CDR1 and CDR2 from the germline V gene are MNHEY and SVGAGI. Here the CDR3 reads CASSKQGIGELFF. In DNA form, the CDR3 reads TGTGCCAGCAGTAAACAGGGTATCGGGGAGCTGTTTTTT.